This TCR beta chain was obtained from a study of T cells after somatic rescue of genetic block. The CDR3 length is 14 residues. V lost 4 bases to trimming and J lost 7 bases, with 16 bases between them. Germline V gives CDR1 SGHTA, CDR2 FQGNSA. Produced via immunoSEQ multiplex PCR; TCRdb's table is partial and in-frame only. The sample includes 55,000 to 75,000 clones, just under 95% of them seen just once. The receptor was derived from a man aged 40-50 years. The specimen was peripheral blood mononuclear cells (PBMCs). J is TRBJ1-2 and V is TRBV7-2; D gene uncertain. CDR3 nucleotides: TGTGCCAGCAGCTCCCGGGTAGGGTGGCCTGGCTACACCTTC. Amino acids: CASSSRVGWPGYTF.